This T cell receptor (beta chain) is from a study of shared clonotypes between healthy human individuals. V lost 1 base, J lost 8 bases, and 10 bases lay in between. The length of the CDR3 is 13 residues. In germline, CDR1 is SGHNT, CDR2 YYREEE (reference sequence). Sequencing was performed with immunoSEQ multiplex PCR; in TCRdb, only in-frame clones are kept and a portion is missing. Among about 980,000 clones listed, approximately 76% were seen once. V and J are TRBV5-4 and TRBJ2-1; D unresolved. The TCR comes from a young man in good health. Specimen: memory CD4+ T cells sorted from blood. Subset of the sample: CD45RA-negative fraction. The CDR3 DNA is TGTGCCAGCAGCTTGAAAGGGTTAGATGAGCAGTTCTTC. It encodes CASSLKGLDEQFF. The full variable domain, its missing parts supplied by reference TRBV5-4 and TRBJ2-1, is ETGVTQSPTHLIKTRGQQVTLRCSSQSGHNTVSWYQQALGQGPQFIFQYYREEENGRGNFPPRFSGLQFPNYSSELNVNALELDDSALYLCASSLKGLDEQFFGPGTRLTVL.